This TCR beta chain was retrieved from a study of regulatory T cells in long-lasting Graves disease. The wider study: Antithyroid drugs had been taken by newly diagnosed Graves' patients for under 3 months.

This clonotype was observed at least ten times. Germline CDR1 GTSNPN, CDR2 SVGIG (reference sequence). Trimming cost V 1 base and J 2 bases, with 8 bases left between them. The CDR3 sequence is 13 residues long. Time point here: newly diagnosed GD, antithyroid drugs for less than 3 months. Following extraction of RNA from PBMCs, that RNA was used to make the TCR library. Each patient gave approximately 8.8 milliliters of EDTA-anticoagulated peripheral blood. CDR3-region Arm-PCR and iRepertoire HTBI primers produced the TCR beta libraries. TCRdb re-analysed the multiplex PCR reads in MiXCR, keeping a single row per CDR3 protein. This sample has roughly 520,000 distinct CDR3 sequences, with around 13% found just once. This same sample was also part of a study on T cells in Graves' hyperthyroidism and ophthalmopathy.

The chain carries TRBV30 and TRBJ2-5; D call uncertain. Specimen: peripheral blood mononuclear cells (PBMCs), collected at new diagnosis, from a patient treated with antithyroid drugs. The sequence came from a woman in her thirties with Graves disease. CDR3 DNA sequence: TGTGCCTGGAGTGATACCCCACAAGAGACCCAGTACTTC. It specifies CAWSDTPQETQYF.